This T cell receptor (beta chain) was sequenced during a study of cytomegalovirus exposure and HLA in healthy donors. Germline V gene sequence: CDR1 SGHTA, CDR2 FQGNSA. The V segment lost 5 bases and the J segment 3 bases; nucleotides outside the gene matches: 10. The CDR3 has 16 amino acids. The repertoire was sequenced with immunoSEQ multiplex PCR; TCRdb's copy has only in-frame clones and lacks some. The repertoire includes about 95,000 clones, around 85% of them detected once, and roughly 20% sits in the top ten. This receptor was obtained from a man between 18 and 29 years old in good health and CMV-seropositive. The sequencing sample was made of PBMCs. The chain is built from TRBV7-2 and TRBJ1-5; the match to TRBD1 covers 7 bases. Written as DNA, the CDR3 is TGTGCCAGCAGCCGTACTCCGGGACAGCTCAATCAGCCCCAGCATTTT. Translated, it gives CASSRTPGQLNQPQHF.